A single sample gave rise to the 31 T cell receptor beta chains below, sequenced in a study of OX40 agonist ivuxolimab in advanced cancers. TCRdb keeps only in-frame clones here, not all; method: immunoSEQ multiplex PCR. The data contain 70,000 to 85,000 clones, approximately 93% of them seen just once; the ten biggest clones take up approximately 9.9%. The sample was CD4+ or CD8+ T cells sorted from blood, taken in a trial of the OX40 agonist ivuxolimab. The receptors shown here come from an adult with an advanced solid tumor such as melanoma, head and neck, liver or kidney cancer.

The J gene is TRBJ1-4, the V gene TRBV4-3; 8 bases fit TRBD1. Unmatched junction bases numbered 4, after V lost 0 bases and J lost 10 bases. This CDR3 has 14 amino acids. Germline CDR1 reads LGHNA; CDR2 reads YSLEER. The CDR3 loop is CASSQERTGPKLFF. Written as DNA, the CDR3 is TGCGCCAGCAGCCAAGAGAGGACAGGGCCAAAACTGTTTTTT.

The chain recombines TRBV19 with TRBJ1-1; 8 bases are shared with TRBD1. CDR3 length: 13 residues. In germline, CDR1 is LNHDA, CDR2 SQIVND (reference sequence). Trimming removed 6 bases from V and 4 bases from J; junction bases left unmatched: 4. The CDR3 DNA reads as TGTGCCAGTAGAGACAGGGGTGCCACTGAAGCTTTCTTT. It codes for CASRDRGATEAFF.

Worth noting for this clone: One junction end does not reproduce the germline sequence, and a read error may be involved. The same CDR3 is also encoded by other DNA sequences in this sample. The chain couples TRBV7-3 to TRBJ1-2, with TRBD1 matching over 7 bases. The germline V gene has CDR1 SGHTA and CDR2 FQGTGA. CDR3 length: 13 amino acids. The chain's CDR3 is CASSQQGSYGYTF. CDR3 nucleotides: TGCGCCAGCAGCCAACAGGGGAGCTATGGCTACACCTTC.

This sequence joins TRBV29-1 and TRBJ2-1, with 10 bases identical to TRBD2. Germline CDR1 SQVTM, CDR2 ANQGSEA. The V and J ends lost 1 base and 0 bases, in that order; junction bases with no gene match: 9. The CDR3 is 18 residues long. CDR3 coding DNA: TGCAGCGTTGAAGGGGGGGAACTAGCGGGACCCTCCTACAATGAGCAGTTCTTC. It specifies CSVEGGELAGPSYNEQFF.

The rearrangement joins TRBV19 to TRBJ2-7; no clear D gene. V was trimmed by 3 bases and J by 4 bases, leaving 10 bases between them. CDR3 length: 13 amino acids. CDR1 is LNHDA, CDR2 SQIVND, per germline (reference sequence). The CDR3, as DNA: TGTGCCAGTAGTATCTCTGGATCTTACGAGCAGTACTTC. The encoded protein is CASSISGSYEQYF.

The chain is built from TRBV5-1 and TRBJ2-1; 15 bases fit TRBD2. The V segment lost 1 base and the J segment 8 bases; nucleotides outside the gene matches: 7. There are 17 residues in the CDR3. Looked up from germline, CDR1 is SGHRS and CDR2 is YFSETQ. For the CDR3, the DNA is TGCGCCAGCAGCTTGTGGGGGACTAGCGGGAGGTCGGATGAGCAGTTCTTC. Translation gives CASSLWGTSGRSDEQFF.

On this clone: An end of the junction does not agree with germline; a read error may underlie this. The chain employs TRBV29-1 and TRBJ2-7; 11 bases match TRBD2. Germline V gene sequence: CDR1 SQVTM, CDR2 ANQGSEA. The CDR3 loop spans 13 amino acids. CDR3 sequence (DNA): TGCAGCGCCCGACTAGCGGGAAGGCCTGGGTTCGTTTTC. Its protein is CSARLAGRPGFVF.

The rearrangement links TRBV19 to TRBJ1-2; no clear D gene. The CDR3 consists of 17 residues. The germline gives CDR1 LNHDA, CDR2 SQIVND (reference sequence). V lost 8 bases and J lost 0, with 22 bases in between. DNA for the CDR3: TGTGCCAGTCACGATGCCCCCCGGAGAAAAGCTAACTATGGCTACACCTTC. It codes for CASHDAPRRKANYGYTF.

This rearrangement joins TRBV6-4 to TRBJ2-1; 9 bases line up with TRBD1. V lost 3 bases and J lost 4; bases outside the gene matches: 4. Germline V gene sequence: CDR1 MRHNA, CDR2 SNTAGT. The CDR3 spans 15 residues. CDR3 bases: TGTGCCAGCAGTGAACAGGGGGCTAATTACAATGAGCAGTTCTTC. Amino acids: CASSEQGANYNEQFF.

This chain connects TRBV11-3 to TRBJ2-7, with TRBD2 matching over 8 bases. The V gene's germline CDR1 is SGHNT and CDR2 YENEEA. V gave up 5 bases and J gave up 6 bases; unmatched junction bases: 18. This CDR3 has 17 residues. The CDR3: CASSAGRVAGIPLEQYF. The CDR3 bases are TGTGCCAGCAGCGCGGGGAGGGTAGCGGGAATCCCCCTCGAGCAGTACTTC.

The chain combines TRBV5-5 with TRBJ1-2; D is perhaps TRBD1 (5 bases). The germline V gene encodes CDR1 SGHKS and CDR2 YYEKEE (reference sequence). This CDR3 is 16 amino acids long. V was pared by 4 bases and J by 3 bases, with 19 bases between. Written as DNA, the CDR3 is TGTGCCAGCAGCACCCTGACAGCCGCCAGGGACTATGGCTACACCTTC. Translating gives CASSTLTAARDYGYTF.

The rearrangement links TRBV6-6 to TRBJ1-1; TRBD1 might be the D (5 bases). Germline CDR1 reads MNHNY; CDR2 reads SVGAGI (reference sequence). The ends were cut back, 2 bases at V and 2 bases at J, with 12 bases in the middle. This CDR3 spans 15 amino acids. The CDR3 region is CASSYGRGLNTEAFF. CDR3 nucleotide sequence: TGTGCCAGCAGTTACGGGCGGGGACTTAACACTGAAGCTTTCTTT.

The chain carries TRBV7-9 and TRBJ1-2; 8 nucleotides align to TRBD1. CDR3 size: 13 residues. The V segment lost 8 bases and the J segment 8 bases; nucleotides outside the gene matches: 10. Per germline, CDR1 SEHNR and CDR2 FQNEAQ (reference sequence). CDR3 in amino acids: CASLGTGLLGYTF. CDR3 DNA sequence: TGTGCCAGCCTCGGGACAGGCCTATTGGGCTACACCTTC.

This sequence joins TRBV6-4 and TRBJ2-1, with D unresolved. Germline CDR1 reads MRHNA; CDR2 reads SNTAGT. This CDR3 spans 14 amino acids. V was cut by 4 bases and J by 5 bases, with 12 bases left in between. CDR3 region: CASSVFLGDNEQFF. The CDR3 DNA is TGTGCCAGCAGTGTATTCTTGGGCGACAATGAGCAGTTCTTC.

The chain employs TRBV28 and TRBJ2-2; weak D call: TRBD2 (6 bases). Between the trimmed V and J ends, which lost 1 base and 3 bases, there was a span of 9 bases. CDR3 length equals 15 residues. CDR1 is MDHEN and CDR2 is SYDVKM in the germline V gene. CDR3 loop: CASSLSGGDTGELFF. The CDR3 DNA reads as TGTGCCAGCAGTTTATCTGGCGGGGACACCGGGGAGCTGTTTTTT.

The chain has TRBV6-1 and TRBJ1-2, with D possibly TRBD1 on 5 matching bases. The CDR3 is made up of 15 amino acids. Per germline, CDR1 MNHNS and CDR2 SASEGT. V shed 2 bases and J shed 4 bases, with 14 bases lying between them. The CDR3 spells CASSESRVGGYGYTF. The CDR3 nucleotides are TGTGCCAGCAGTGAAAGCAGGGTGGGTGGCTATGGCTACACCTTC.

The chain carries TRBV9 and TRBJ1-2; 7 positions agree with TRBD1. The CDR3 runs to 15 residues. Germline assignment: CDR1 SGDLS and CDR2 YYNGEE. Losses at the gene ends were 3 bases for V and 4 bases for J; bases not matched to a gene: 9. CDR3: CASSATPQGSYGYTF. CDR3 nucleotide sequence: TGTGCCAGCAGCGCAACACCACAGGGGAGCTATGGCTACACCTTC.

This chain connects TRBV4-2 to TRBJ2-1; no clear D. The CDR3 sequence is 12 residues long. V lost 0 bases to trimming and J lost 13 bases, with 10 bases between them. CDR1 and CDR2 from the germline V gene are LGHNA and YNFKEQ. CDR3 sequence reads: CASSQEIPYQFF. CDR3 coding DNA: TGTGCCAGCAGCCAAGAGATACCTTATCAGTTCTTC.

In nucleotides, the CDR3 is TGTGCCAGCAGCTTAGATATCTGGGGGACGAACACTGAAGCTTTCTTT. Amino acid sequence: CASSLDIWGTNTEAFF. The chain couples TRBV11-2 to TRBJ1-1; TRBD1 might be the D (5 bases). Germline CDR1 and CDR2: SGHAT and FQNNGV. The V end was cut by 0 bases, the J end by 1 base, with 12 bases between. This CDR3 is 16 amino acids long. The full variable domain, with the rest looked up from reference TRBV11-2 and TRBJ1-1, is EAGVAQSPRYKIIEKRQSVAFWCNPISGHATLYWYQQILGQGPKLLIQFQNNGVVDDSQLPKDRFSAERLKGVDSTLKIQPAKLEDSAVYLCASSLDIWGTNTEAFFGQGTRLTVV.

This clone was seen once. This chain connects TRBV9 to TRBJ1-1, with TRBD1 as a possible D gene (5 bases). V dropped 3 bases and J dropped 0 bases, with 9 bases sitting between them. This CDR3 contains 14 residues. Germline loops: CDR1 SGDLS, CDR2 YYNGEE. The CDR3 spells CASSAGTVNTEAFF. The DNA of the CDR3 is TGTGCCAGCAGCGCAGGGACGGTGAACACTGAAGCTTTCTTT.

The chain links TRBV7-2 to TRBJ2-5; unclear D gene. The CDR3 sequence is 14 residues long. V was pared by 8 bases and J by 1 base, with 14 bases between. Germline V lookup: CDR1 SGHTA, CDR2 FQGNSA. CDR3 sequence: CASGYPILQETQYF. CDR3 DNA: TGTGCCAGCGGATACCCCATCCTCCAAGAGACCCAGTACTTC.

J is TRBJ2-5 and V is TRBV5-4; D unclear. Germline values: CDR1 SGHNT, CDR2 YYREEE (reference sequence). Trimming removed 2 bases from V and 3 bases from J, with 5 bases in between. The CDR3 runs 12 residues. The CDR3 protein is CASSFRKETQYF. The CDR3 DNA is TGTGCCAGCAGCTTCCGGAAAGAGACCCAGTACTTC. Full variable domain (missing parts from reference TRBV5-4 and TRBJ2-5): ETGVTQSPTHLIKTRGQQVTLRCSSQSGHNTVSWYQQALGQGPQFIFQYYREEENGRGNFPPRFSGLQFPNYSSELNVNALELDDSALYLCASSFRKETQYFGPGTRLLVL.

This CDR3 reads CASSLLTETTYEQYF. The CDR3 DNA is TGTGCCAGCAGTCTCTTGACCGAAACAACCTACGAGCAGTACTTC. V and J are TRBV28 and TRBJ2-7; D gene uncertain. The CDR3 loop spans 15 amino acids. The V gene lost 5 bases and the J gene lost 2 bases, with 16 bases spanning the gap. From germline, CDR1 is MDHEN and CDR2 SYDVKM.

The V gene is TRBV2, the J gene TRBJ2-5; 11 nucleotides match TRBD2. V was clipped by 3 bases and J by 0 bases; unmatched bases: 6. Germline V gives CDR1 SNHLY, CDR2 FYNNEI. The CDR3 spans 17 residues. Here the CDR3 reads CASSDVLAGVYQETQYF. CDR3 DNA: TGTGCCAGCAGTGATGTACTAGCGGGGGTGTACCAAGAGACCCAGTACTTC.

This chain joins TRBV5-5 and TRBJ2-3; D is tentatively TRBD1 or TRBD2 (5 bases each). The V and J ends lost 0 bases and 2 bases respectively, with 13 bases between them. Germline V CDR1 and CDR2: SGHKS, YYEKEE (reference sequence). This CDR3 region has 16 residues. Here the CDR3 reads CASSLGVGDLTDTQYF. CDR3 in DNA: TGTGCCAGCAGCTTGGGGGTAGGGGACCTCACAGATACGCAGTATTTT.

The chain carries TRBV11-2 and TRBJ2-5; D is uncertain. The CDR3 is 11 amino acids. Deletions cut 5 bases from V and 6 bases from J, with 7 bases between. Germline V gene lookup returns CDR1 SGHAT and CDR2 FQNNGV. This chain's CDR3 is CASSPDQTQYF. The CDR3 coding sequence is TGTGCCAGCAGCCCCGATCAGACCCAGTACTTC.

The chain couples TRBV19 to TRBJ2-7; D not certain. Trimming shortened V by 5 bases and J by 3 bases, and 14 bases separated the two germline ends. CDR1 and CDR2 from the germline V gene are LNHDA and SQIVND (reference sequence). The CDR3 is made up of 14 amino acids. The CDR3 loop is CASSAYGPGYEQYF. The CDR3 bases are TGTGCCAGTAGTGCGTACGGCCCTGGCTACGAGCAGTACTTC.

The gene calls are TRBV19 and TRBJ2-4; no clear D gene. This CDR3 region has 14 residues. V lost 5 bases, J lost 4 bases, and 12 bases lay in between. The germline CDR1 and CDR2 sequences are LNHDA and SQIVND (reference sequence). CDR3 protein: CASSPDQEKNIQYF. In DNA form, the CDR3 reads TGTGCCAGTAGTCCGGACCAGGAGAAAAACATTCAGTACTTC.

The V gene is TRBV27, the J gene TRBJ2-1, with TRBD2 matching 14 bases. Trimming cost V 5 bases and J 7 bases; bases outside gene matches: 7. This CDR3 spans 16 amino acids. The germline CDR1 and CDR2 sequences are MNHEY and SMNVEV (reference sequence). CDR3 region: CASSTGTSGSRNEQFF. CDR3 nucleotide sequence: TGTGCCAGCAGTACCGGGACTAGCGGGAGTAGGAATGAGCAGTTCTTC.

The chain carries TRBV7-2 and TRBJ2-1; maybe TRBD2 (6 bases). The germline V gene has CDR1 SGHTA and CDR2 FQGNSA. The CDR3 spans 15 residues. V was shortened by 5 bases and J by 7 bases, with 18 bases between the two germline ends. This CDR3 is CASSPFSGEGNEQFF. The CDR3 DNA reads as TGTGCCAGCAGCCCCTTTAGCGGAGAAGGGAATGAGCAGTTCTTC.

The V and J genes are TRBV29-1 and TRBJ2-2; 7 bases are shared with TRBD2. The CDR3 is made up of 14 amino acids. The germline V gene has CDR1 SQVTM and CDR2 ANQGSEA. The trim removed 6 bases at V and 2 bases at J, leaving 6 bases unmatched. The CDR3 DNA reads TGCAGCGTGGAACGGGACTACAACACCGGGGAGCTGTTTTTT. Translation gives CSVERDYNTGELFF.